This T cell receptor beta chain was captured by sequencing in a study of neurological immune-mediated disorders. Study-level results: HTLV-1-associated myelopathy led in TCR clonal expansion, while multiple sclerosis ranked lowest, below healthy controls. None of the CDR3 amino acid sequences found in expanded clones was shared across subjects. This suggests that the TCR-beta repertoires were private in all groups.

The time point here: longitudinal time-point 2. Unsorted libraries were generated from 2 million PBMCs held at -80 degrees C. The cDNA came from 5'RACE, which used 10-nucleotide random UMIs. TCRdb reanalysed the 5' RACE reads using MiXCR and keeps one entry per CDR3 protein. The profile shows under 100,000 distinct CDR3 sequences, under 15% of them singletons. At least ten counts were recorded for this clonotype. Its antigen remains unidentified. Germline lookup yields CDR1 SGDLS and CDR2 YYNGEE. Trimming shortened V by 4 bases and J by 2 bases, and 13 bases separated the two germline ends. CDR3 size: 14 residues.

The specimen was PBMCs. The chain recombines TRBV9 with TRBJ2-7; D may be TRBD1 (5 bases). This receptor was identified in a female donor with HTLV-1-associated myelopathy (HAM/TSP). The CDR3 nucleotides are TGTGCCAGCAGCCCAGGGAACAGAGCCTACGAGCAGTACTTC. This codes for CASSPGNRAYEQYF.